This T cell receptor (beta chain) was documented in a study of regulatory T cells in long-lasting Graves disease. Sequencing libraries for TCR beta were prepared with iRepertoire HTBI primers and Arm-PCR of CDR3 regions. TCRdb ran MiXCR on the multiplex PCR reads and lists one entry per CDR3 protein. The data hold around 250,000 distinct CDR3 sequences, with roughly 21% observed a single time. A note on this clonotype: A far larger clone differs by one base, so this is likely a read error.

This CDR3 has 15 amino acids. CDR1 SGHNT and CDR2 YENEEA come from the germline V gene. Documented time point: newly diagnosed GD, antithyroid drugs for less than 3 months. RNA from PBMCs was the source of the TCR library. V usage is TRBV11-3 and J usage is TRBJ2-7; D is unresolved. The sample in question was peripheral blood mononuclear cells (PBMCs), obtained at new diagnosis, from a patient treated with antithyroid drugs. The receptor was derived from a female donor with Graves disease. The CDR3 loop reads CASSNPGSRSNEQYF. CDR3 DNA: TGCGCCAGCAGCAATCCCGGGTCTAGAAGTAACGAGCAGTACTTC.